These T cell receptor beta chains were read from a single sample in a study of circulating CD8 cells and anti-PD-1 response in melanoma. A single record per CDR3 protein comes from TCRdb applying MiXCR to the reads. The table shows more than 400 distinct CDR3 sequences, with roughly 5.6% occurring only once. Sequenced here: CD8+ T cells from PBMCs, sampled at baseline or after one month of anti-PD-1 therapy (not recorded which). Every receptor here comes from a human donor with melanoma. Each CDR3 is given with its conserved first and last residue. Each record gives: D gene, J gene, clone size, V gene, CDR3 DNA, CDR3 protein. D genes are given only for firm matches. Rows give clone size only sometimes, using once, few, many, or a class for an expanded clone.

D: -; J: TRBJ2-2; size: large; V: TRBV6-5; DNA: TGTGCCAGCAGTTACTCCGCGGGACCTTTAACCGGGGAGCTGTTTTTT; CDR3: CASSYSAGPLTGELFF
D: TRBD1; J: TRBJ1-2; size: few; V: TRBV9; DNA: TGTGCCAGCAGCTCAGGGGGGGTGAACTATGGCTACACCTTC; CDR3: CASSSGGVNYGYTF
D: -; J: TRBJ1-5; size: large; V: TRBV2; DNA: TGTGCCAGCAGTGAAGCGCGCGGGTATCAGCCCCAGCATTTT; CDR3: CASSEARGYQPQHF
D: -; J: TRBJ2-5; size: -; V: TRBV4-3; DNA: TGCGCCGGCGGCCACCACAGGGAGGGTCAAGAGACCCAGTACTTC; CDR3: CAGGHHREGQETQYF
D: -; J: TRBJ1-5; size: large; V: TRBV25-1; DNA: TGTGCCAGCTCTGATGGGGTCCAGCCCCAGCATTTT; CDR3: CASSDGVQPQHF
D: -; J: TRBJ2-7; size: medium-sized; V: TRBV27; DNA: TGTGCCAGCAGACCAACAGGATACACTCACGAGCAGTACTTC; CDR3: CASRPTGYTHEQYF
D: -; J: TRBJ2-7; size: -; V: TRBV19; DNA: TGTGCCAGTAGCACGAACTCCTACGAGCAGTACTTC; CDR3: CASSTNSYEQYF
D: -; J: TRBJ2-2; size: -; V: TRBV12-3/TRBV12-4; DNA: TGTGCCAGCAGTGTGAACACCGGGGAGCTGTTTTTT; CDR3: CASSVNTGELFF
D: -; J: TRBJ2-1; size: few; V: TRBV27; DNA: TGTGCCAGCCGTGACGGCTACAATGAGCAGTTCTTC; CDR3: CASRDGYNEQFF
D: -; J: TRBJ2-3; size: medium-sized; V: TRBV7-3; DNA: TGTGCCAGCAGCTTAATGGGGGGCACAGATACGCAGTATTTT; CDR3: CASSLMGGTDTQYF
D: TRBD1; J: TRBJ1-5; size: medium-sized; V: TRBV24-1; DNA: TGTGCCACCGCAGGGGGCGAGGGTCAGCCCCAGCATTTT; CDR3: CATAGGEGQPQHF
D: -; J: TRBJ1-5; size: large; V: TRBV19; DNA: TGTGCCAGTAGGTGGGGACACCTTAGCAATCAGCCCCAGCATTTT; CDR3: CASRWGHLSNQPQHF
D: -; J: TRBJ2-3; size: few; V: TRBV19; DNA: TGTGCCAGTAGTACGATACAGGGCACAGATACGCAGTATTTT; CDR3: CASSTIQGTDTQYF
D: -; J: TRBJ2-5; size: large; V: TRBV27; DNA: TGTGCCAGCAGTAGCAACAGGGCGTGGGAGACCCAGTACTTC; CDR3: CASSSNRAWETQYF
D: TRBD2; J: TRBJ2-5; size: medium-sized; V: TRBV24-1; DNA: TGTGCCACCAGTGATTTGTCTCTAGCGGCACTCCAAGAGACCCAGTACTTC; CDR3: CATSDLSLAALQETQYF
D: -; J: TRBJ2-2; size: -; V: TRBV12-3/TRBV12-4; DNA: TGTGCCAGTCTCAGGGCGCCCGGGGAGCTGTTTTTT; CDR3: CASLRAPGELFF
D: TRBD1; J: TRBJ1-2; size: large; V: TRBV19; DNA: TGTGCCAGTAGTATAACAGGGGGCGCGTCGGATGGCTACACCTTC; CDR3: CASSITGGASDGYTF
D: -; J: TRBJ2-1; size: large; V: TRBV12-3/TRBV12-4; DNA: TGTGCCAGCAGTTTGGTAACAGGCAATGAGCAGTTCTTC; CDR3: CASSLVTGNEQFF
D: -; J: TRBJ2-7; size: large; V: TRBV4-1; DNA: TGCGCCAGCAGCTACAGCCTCTCCTACGAGCAGTACTTC; CDR3: CASSYSLSYEQYF
D: TRBD1; J: TRBJ1-1; size: -; V: TRBV19; DNA: TGTGCCAGTAGTATAGACCCCCGGACAGGGGTTGGTGAAGCTTTCTTT; CDR3: CASSIDPRTGVGEAFF
D: TRBD2; J: TRBJ2-1; size: large; V: TRBV10-3; DNA: TGTGCCATCAAGGCTAGCGGGGGGCCTACGTACAATGAGCAGTTCTTC; CDR3: CAIKASGGPTYNEQFF
D: TRBD1; J: TRBJ1-1; size: medium-sized; V: TRBV12-3/TRBV12-4; DNA: TGTGCCAGCAGCCAGACAGGGGAGGACACTGAAGCTTTCTTT; CDR3: CASSQTGEDTEAFF
D: TRBD2; J: TRBJ2-3; size: medium-sized; V: TRBV3-1; DNA: TGTGCCAGCAGCCAGCTAGCGGGGGCCACAGATACGCAGTATTTT; CDR3: CASSQLAGATDTQYF
D: -; J: TRBJ1-1; size: medium-sized; V: TRBV30; DNA: TGTGCCTGGAGTGAGGAGAACACTGAAGCTTTCTTT; CDR3: CAWSEENTEAFF
D: -; J: TRBJ2-7; size: large; V: TRBV2; DNA: TGTGCCAGCATCGGGGGAGCGTACGAGCAGTACTTC; CDR3: CASIGGAYEQYF
D: -; J: TRBJ2-1; size: medium-sized; V: TRBV12-3/TRBV12-4; DNA: TGTGCCAGCAGCCCTCCCTCCTACAATGAGCAGTTCTTC; CDR3: CASSPPSYNEQFF
D: TRBD2; J: TRBJ2-5; size: hyperexpanded; V: TRBV28; DNA: TGTGCCAGCACCAGCGGGAGGGAGACCCAGTACTTC; CDR3: CASTSGRETQYF
D: -; J: TRBJ2-7; size: medium-sized; V: TRBV5-4; DNA: TGTGCCAGCAGCCAGGGACCCCTCAAGCAGTACTTC; CDR3: CASSQGPLKQYF
D: -; J: TRBJ2-5; size: large; V: TRBV6-5; DNA: TGTGCCAGCAGTTCAGCGGCGGGGGCTCAAGAGACCCAGTACTTC; CDR3: CASSSAAGAQETQYF
D: -; J: TRBJ2-5; size: large; V: TRBV19; DNA: TGTGCCAGTAGTTTGGCAGCACAAGAGACCCAGTACTTC; CDR3: CASSLAAQETQYF
D: TRBD2; J: TRBJ2-7; size: large; V: TRBV6-5; DNA: TGTGCCAGCAGCGCGGGACTAGCGGGCTACGAGCAGTACTTC; CDR3: CASSAGLAGYEQYF
D: TRBD1; J: TRBJ2-3; size: large; V: TRBV20-1; DNA: TGCAGTGCTGCGGACAGGGCCGAAGCAGATACGCAGTATTTT; CDR3: CSAADRAEADTQYF
D: -; J: TRBJ2-1; size: few; V: TRBV19; DNA: TGTGCCTCGGGCCTCGGGGTAATGCACAATGAGCAGTTCTTC; CDR3: CASGLGVMHNEQFF
D: -; J: TRBJ1-1; size: medium-sized; V: TRBV11-2; DNA: TGTGCCAGCAGCTTAGCGGCGGGAGGCACTGAAGCTTTCTTT; CDR3: CASSLAAGGTEAFF
D: TRBD2; J: TRBJ2-1; size: medium-sized; V: TRBV9; DNA: TGTGCCAGCTCGAGGACTAGCGGCTTCAATGAGCAGTTCTTC; CDR3: CASSRTSGFNEQFF
D: -; J: TRBJ2-1; size: large; V: TRBV19; DNA: TGTGCCAGTAGTACGGCAAGGTACAATGAGCAGTTCTTC; CDR3: CASSTARYNEQFF
D: TRBD1; J: TRBJ2-7; size: medium-sized; V: TRBV29-1; DNA: TGCAGCGTTGATAGCAGGGACAGACCCTACGAGCAGTACTTC; CDR3: CSVDSRDRPYEQYF
D: -; J: TRBJ1-1; size: large; V: TRBV6-5; DNA: TGTGCCAGCGCCACAGGGCAGGGTAACACTGAAGCTTTCTTT; CDR3: CASATGQGNTEAFF
D: TRBD1; J: TRBJ2-6; size: large; V: TRBV4-3; DNA: TGCGCCAGCAGCCAACTGGCCGGGACAGGGAGCTCTGGGGCCAACGTCCTGACTTTC; CDR3: CASSQLAGTGSSGANVLTF
D: -; J: TRBJ1-1; size: large; V: TRBV27; DNA: TGTGCCAGCAGTCCCTTCGGGTCGGGCACTGAAGCTTTCTTT; CDR3: CASSPFGSGTEAFF
D: -; J: TRBJ2-7; size: -; V: TRBV13; DNA: TGTGCCAGCAGCTTAGTGTCGCACGAGCAGTACTTC; CDR3: CASSLVSHEQYF
D: -; J: TRBJ2-3; size: medium-sized; V: TRBV20-1; DNA: TGCAGTGCTAGGATCGGAGATACGCAGTATTTT; CDR3: CSARIGDTQYF
D: -; J: TRBJ1-2; size: large; V: TRBV19; DNA: TGTGCCAGCGGATCAGTCTTATACGGCTACACCTTC; CDR3: CASGSVLYGYTF
D: -; J: TRBJ2-2; size: -; V: TRBV12-3/TRBV12-4; DNA: TGTGCCAGCAGAACATTCCGGGCCATACAAAACACCCGGGAGCTGTTTTTT; CDR3: CASRTFRAIQNTRELFF
D: TRBD2; J: TRBJ2-2; size: medium-sized; V: TRBV2; DNA: TGTGCCAGCGAGCGGGGGGCTTACACCGGGGAGCTGTTTTTT; CDR3: CASERGAYTGELFF
D: TRBD1; J: TRBJ2-5; size: large; V: TRBV29-1; DNA: TGCAGCGTTCCGGGACAGATACAAGAGACCCAGTACTTC; CDR3: CSVPGQIQETQYF
D: -; J: TRBJ1-2; size: medium-sized; V: TRBV20-1; DNA: TGCAGTGCTAGAGCCCTCGTAATGAGTAACTATGGCTACACCTTC; CDR3: CSARALVMSNYGYTF
D: -; J: TRBJ1-1; size: -; V: TRBV4-3; DNA: TGCGCCAGCAGCCAACCCAGGGGACTTACTACTGAAGCTTTCTTT; CDR3: CASSQPRGLTTEAFF
D: -; J: TRBJ2-7; size: large; V: TRBV27; DNA: TGTGCCAGCAGCCAAAGACTAGGATCCCTCTACGAGCAGTACTTC; CDR3: CASSQRLGSLYEQYF
D: -; J: TRBJ1-5; size: large; V: TRBV19; DNA: TGTGCCAGTAGAGCCATTCTGGGCGGAAGCCAGCCCCAGCATTTT; CDR3: CASRAILGGSQPQHF
D: -; J: TRBJ2-2; size: medium-sized; V: TRBV20-1; DNA: TGCAGTGCTAACAGGGTAGACACCGGGGAGCTGTTTTTT; CDR3: CSANRVDTGELFF
D: -; J: TRBJ2-2; size: large; V: TRBV7-7; DNA: TGTGCTAGCAGCTCCGGGGGGCCCGGGGAGCTGTTTTTT; CDR3: CASSSGGPGELFF
D: TRBD1; J: TRBJ2-4; size: medium-sized; V: TRBV19; DNA: TGTGCCAGTAGTTGGGACAGCGAAAACATTCAGTACTTC; CDR3: CASSWDSENIQYF
D: -; J: TRBJ2-1; size: medium-sized; V: TRBV4-1; DNA: TGCGCCAGCAGCCAAGAGGGATCCTACAATGAGCAGTTCTTC; CDR3: CASSQEGSYNEQFF